This T cell receptor beta chain was profiled in a study of control samples from healthy donors and cancer patients. The data were produced by immunoSEQ multiplex PCR, yet TCRdb's version contains in-frame clones alone and is incomplete. The sample carries approximately 72,000 clones, around 91% recorded once. Germline CDR1 SNHLY, CDR2 FYNNEI. The CDR3 is 16 residues long. V lost 1 base and J lost 14, with 21 bases in between. Source material: blood. The sequence was collected from a man aged 45-60 years in good health. This sequence joins TRBV2 and TRBJ1-6, with D possibly being TRBD1 (6 bases). The CDR3 DNA follows: TGTGCCAGCAGTGAAGACTCGGCGGCAACAGGGCGGGCCCTCCACTTT. Protein: CASSEDSAATGRALHF.